This T cell receptor beta chain comes out of a study of identifying expanded T cells in peripheral blood. Study-wide findings and caveats: Over about two and four weeks, about 17 and 20 clones changed, versus 1.2 between replicates.

TCRdb's copy holds only in-frame clones and misses some; the assay was immunoSEQ multiplex PCR. Of about 50,000 clones in the sample, roughly 82% are singletons; the top ten hold about 15%. No infections or other immune events were documented during collection. As regards this clone: The antigen is not known.

V gave up 4 bases and J gave up 1 base, with 22 bases separating them. CDR1 SGHRS and CDR2 YFSETQ come from the germline V gene. CDR3 length: 18 amino acids. The gene calls are TRBV5-1 and TRBJ2-3; tentatively, D is TRBD1 or TRBD2 (5 bases each). The clonotype originates from a person aged 18-70 years in good health. Sequencing was carried out using blood. CDR3: CASSPMRPGKAGTDTQYF. The CDR3 nucleotides read TGCGCCAGCAGCCCCATGCGACCAGGGAAAGCGGGCACAGATACGCAGTATTTT.